These T cell receptor beta chains were read from a single sample in a study of lymphopenia after photon versus proton radiotherapy. Method: immunoSEQ multiplex PCR; TCRdb's copy keeps in-frame clones and lacks some. The sample lists about 4,900 clones, around 88% occurring once. The sample here was peripheral blood, taken from a patient treated with photon-based radiotherapy. These TCRs come from an elderly man with cholangiocarcinoma. The CDR3 runs from the conserved cysteine through the conserved F or W. Fields, in order: CDR3 protein, CDR3 DNA, D gene, V gene, clone size, J gene. A D gene is named only where the DNA matches it firmly. Size tells how often a clone was seen (once, few, many) or the class of an expanded clone, and some rows leave it out.

CDR3: CASRKGETLGEQFF; DNA: TGTGCCAGTAGGAAAGGCGAAACCCTTGGTGAGCAGTTCTTC; D: .; V: TRBV19; size: .; J: TRBJ2-1
CDR3: CASSRGTLNTEAFF; DNA: TGTGCCAGCAGCCGAGGGACGCTGAACACTGAAGCTTTCTTT; D: .; V: TRBV9; size: .; J: TRBJ1-1
CDR3: CATSRDGQLNGYTF; DNA: TGTGCCACCAGCAGAGATGGGCAGTTAAACGGCTACACCTTC; D: .; V: TRBV15; size: .; J: TRBJ1-2
CDR3: CASSTPGQHYGYTF; DNA: TGTGCCAGCAGCACGCCCGGACAGCACTATGGCTACACCTTC; D: .; V: TRBV28; size: .; J: TRBJ1-2
CDR3: CAISDLMSYEQYF; DNA: TGTGCCATCAGTGATCTGATGAGCTACGAACAGTACTTC; D: .; V: TRBV10-3; size: .; J: TRBJ2-7
CDR3: CASKLGGQGFDTQYF; DNA: TGTGCCAGCAAACTGGGTGGACAGGGGTTTGATACGCAGTATTTT; D: TRBD1; V: TRBV18; size: .; J: TRBJ2-3
CDR3: CASSEGSSTNTIYF; DNA: TGTGCCAGCAGTGAAGGCAGTTCCACGAACACCATATATTTT; D: .; V: TRBV6-1; size: .; J: TRBJ1-3
CDR3: CASSPSGQRYGYTF; DNA: TGTGCCAGCAGCCCTTCCGGACAGCGCTATGGCTACACCTTC; D: .; V: TRBV27; size: .; J: TRBJ1-2
CDR3: CASSLAGMNEKLFF; DNA: TGCGCCAGCAGCTTGGCGGGGATGAATGAAAAACTGTTTTTT; D: .; V: TRBV5-1; size: .; J: TRBJ1-4
CDR3: CASSPQGQGFGTEAFF; DNA: TGTGCCAGCAGCCCCCAGGGACAGGGGTTTGGCACTGAAGCTTTCTTT; D: TRBD1; V: TRBV7-3; size: .; J: TRBJ1-1
CDR3: CASSPAGYSSYNSPLHF; DNA: TGTGCCAGCAGTCCGGCCGGCTATAGCTCCTATAATTCACCCCTCCACTTT; D: .; V: TRBV28; size: .; J: TRBJ1-6
CDR3: CASSFPRSGGAWDTGELFF; DNA: TGTGCCAGCAGCTTCCCGAGGAGCGGGGGGGCCTGGGACACCGGGGAGCTGTTTTTT; D: TRBD2; V: TRBV7-9; size: .; J: TRBJ2-2
CDR3: CASSLGINNEQFF; DNA: TGTGCCAGCAGCTTAGGGATTAACAATGAGCAGTTCTTC; D: .; V: TRBV7-2; size: .; J: TRBJ2-1
CDR3: CASSYGQGTENTIYF; DNA: TGTGCCAGCAGTTACGGACAGGGGACAGAAAACACCATATATTTT; D: TRBD1; V: TRBV6-9; size: few; J: TRBJ1-3
CDR3: CASRSGTGGEKLFF; DNA: TGTGCCAGCAGATCCGGGACAGGGGGAGAAAAACTGTTTTTT; D: TRBD1; V: TRBV28; size: .; J: TRBJ1-4
CDR3: CSAAVGSTDTQYF; DNA: TGCAGCGCCGCGGTAGGGAGCACAGATACGCAGTATTTT; D: .; V: TRBV29-1; size: .; J: TRBJ2-3
CDR3: CATSRDQGGKGDTQYF; DNA: TGTGCCACCAGCAGAGATCAAGGGGGTAAAGGAGATACGCAGTATTTT; D: .; V: TRBV15; size: .; J: TRBJ2-3
CDR3: CASSGDGGRGEQYF; DNA: TGTGCCAGCAGTGGGGACGGGGGCCGGGGAGAGCAGTACTTC; D: .; V: TRBV9; size: once; J: TRBJ2-7
CDR3: CASSQSPTDYEQYF; DNA: TGTGCCAGCTCCCAGAGCCCCACGGATTACGAGCAGTACTTC; D: .; V: TRBV18; size: .; J: TRBJ2-7
CDR3: CSVEAATGMDTQYF; DNA: TGCAGCGTTGAAGCTGCCACAGGGATGGATACGCAGTATTTT; D: .; V: TRBV29-1; size: .; J: TRBJ2-3
CDR3: CASSPEGSYGYTF; DNA: TGTGCCAGCAGTCCCGAGGGGTCGTATGGCTACACCTTC; D: .; V: TRBV27; size: .; J: TRBJ1-2
CDR3: CASSGPSGSTDTQYF; DNA: TGCGCCAGCAGTGGGCCTAGCGGGAGCACAGATACGCAGTATTTT; D: TRBD2; V: TRBV10-1; size: .; J: TRBJ2-3
CDR3: CASSSPGRADTQYF; DNA: TGTGCCAGCAGTTCTCCTGGGCGAGCAGATACGCAGTATTTT; D: .; V: TRBV28; size: .; J: TRBJ2-3
CDR3: CASSGGVGTDTQYF; DNA: TGTGCCAGCTCCGGAGGGGTTGGCACAGATACGCAGTATTTT; D: .; V: TRBV6-1; size: .; J: TRBJ2-3
CDR3: CASSEGYNSNQPQHF; DNA: TGTGCCAGCAGTGAGGGATATAATAGCAATCAGCCCCAGCATTTT; D: .; V: TRBV6-1; size: .; J: TRBJ1-5
CDR3: CASSQQRGGLETQYF; DNA: TGTGCCAGCTCCCAGCAGCGGGGGGGTTTGGAGACCCAGTACTTC; D: TRBD2; V: TRBV18; size: .; J: TRBJ2-5
CDR3: CASSLGTGEHGYTF; DNA: TGTGCCAGCAGTTTAGGGACAGGGGAACATGGCTACACCTTC; D: TRBD1; V: TRBV28; size: .; J: TRBJ1-2
CDR3: CASSLDRDRVLGFYEQYF; DNA: TGTGCCAGCAGTTTAGACCGGGACAGGGTTCTAGGGTTTTACGAGCAGTACTTC; D: TRBD1; V: TRBV28; size: once; J: TRBJ2-7
CDR3: CASSLGTSGRFTDTQYF; DNA: TGCGCCAGCAGCTTGGGTACTAGCGGGCGCTTCACAGATACGCAGTATTTT; D: TRBD2; V: TRBV5-1; size: few; J: TRBJ2-3
CDR3: CAWSEGKRAEYF; DNA: TGTGCCTGGAGTGAGGGGAAAAGGGCGGAGTACTTC; D: .; V: TRBV30; size: .; J: TRBJ2-7
CDR3: CASSLTSGGPAEQYF; DNA: TGCGCCAGCAGCCTGACTAGCGGGGGACCCGCCGAGCAGTACTTC; D: TRBD2; V: TRBV4-1; size: .; J: TRBJ2-7
CDR3: CASSLDGEGYTF; DNA: TGTGCCAGCAGCTTAGATGGGGAGGGCTACACCTTC; D: .; V: TRBV7-9; size: .; J: TRBJ1-2
CDR3: CASSEGFRNQPQHF; DNA: TGTGCCAGCAGTGAAGGTTTCAGAAATCAGCCCCAGCATTTT; D: .; V: TRBV6-1; size: few; J: TRBJ1-5
CDR3: CASSRGESEKLFF; DNA: TGTGCCAGCAGTCGGGGGGAGAGTGAAAAACTGTTTTTT; D: .; V: TRBV2; size: .; J: TRBJ1-4
CDR3: CASSRGSRLTGELFF; DNA: TGTGCCAGCAGCCGGGGTTCTAGACTCACCGGGGAGCTGTTTTTT; D: .; V: TRBV7-6; size: once; J: TRBJ2-2
CDR3: CASSVEAGATGNTIYF; DNA: TGTGCCAGCAGCGTAGAGGCGGGGGCGACGGGAAACACCATATATTTT; D: .; V: TRBV9; size: .; J: TRBJ1-3
CDR3: CASSLPTYGYTF; DNA: TGTGCCAGCAGTTTACCGACCTATGGCTACACCTTC; D: .; V: TRBV27; size: .; J: TRBJ1-2
CDR3: CASSPRDRSYEQYF; DNA: TGTGCCAGCAGCCCTCGGGACAGGTCCTACGAGCAGTACTTC; D: TRBD1; V: TRBV7-9; size: .; J: TRBJ2-7
CDR3: CASSLEHGNTEAFF; DNA: TGTGCCAGCAGCTTAGAACACGGGAACACTGAAGCTTTCTTT; D: .; V: TRBV7-3; size: once; J: TRBJ1-1
CDR3: CASSPRAGSTDTQYF; DNA: TGTGCCAGCTCACCACGGGCAGGTAGCACAGATACGCAGTATTTT; D: .; V: TRBV18; size: .; J: TRBJ2-3
CDR3: CASSPNTIGADTQYF; DNA: TGTGCCAGCAGCCCCAATACAATCGGGGCAGATACGCAGTATTTT; D: .; V: TRBV11-2; size: .; J: TRBJ2-3
CDR3: CASSLVSPDRVGDTIYF; DNA: TGTGCCAGCAGCTTAGTTTCCCCAGACAGGGTCGGTGACACCATATATTTT; D: TRBD1; V: TRBV11-2; size: .; J: TRBJ1-3
CDR3: CASRKDYPSSYNEQFF; DNA: TGTGCCAGCAGGAAGGACTACCCGAGCTCCTACAATGAGCAGTTCTTC; D: .; V: TRBV2; size: .; J: TRBJ2-1
CDR3: CARREAGVETQYF; DNA: TGTGCCAGAAGAGAAGCGGGGGTAGAGACCCAGTACTTC; D: TRBD2; V: TRBV5-3; size: .; J: TRBJ2-5
CDR3: CASSLSGGVNEQFF; DNA: TGTGCCAGCAGCTTATCCGGGGGGGTCAATGAGCAGTTCTTC; D: TRBD2; V: TRBV13; size: .; J: TRBJ2-1
CDR3: CASIDSNYGYTF; DNA: TGTGCCAGTATCGACAGCAACTATGGCTACACCTTC; D: .; V: TRBV19; size: few; J: TRBJ1-2
CDR3: CASSLGPGQAYEQYF; DNA: TGTGCCAGCAGCTTGGGTCCCGGACAGGCCTACGAGCAGTACTTC; D: TRBD1; V: TRBV5-6; size: .; J: TRBJ2-7
CDR3: CASRLYTGELFF; DNA: TGTGCCAGCAGACTCTACACCGGGGAGCTGTTTTTT; D: .; V: TRBV28; size: .; J: TRBJ2-2
CDR3: CASSFGQGTVF; DNA: .; D: .; V: TRBV5-1; size: .; J: TRBJ2-1
CDR3: CASSLARGLDTQYF; DNA: TGTGCCAGCAGTCTCGCGAGGGGGTTGGATACGCAGTATTTT; D: .; V: TRBV6-5; size: .; J: TRBJ2-3
CDR3: CASKSGTSGGLAQVTDTQYF; DNA: TGTGCCAGCAAATCCGGGACTAGCGGGGGCCTAGCGCAAGTTACAGATACGCAGTATTTT; D: TRBD2; V: TRBV27; size: once; J: TRBJ2-3
CDR3: CASSLEGVGKMSNQPQHF; DNA: TGTGCCAGCAGCTTAGAGGGTGTGGGGAAAATGAGCAATCAGCCCCAGCATTTT; D: .; V: TRBV7-6; size: .; J: TRBJ1-5
CDR3: CASSVATGDQPQHF; DNA: TGTGCCAGCAGCGTAGCTACGGGGGATCAGCCCCAGCATTTT; D: .; V: TRBV9; size: .; J: TRBJ1-5
CDR3: CASQDRVYEQYF; DNA: TGTGCCAGCCAGGACAGGGTCTACGAGCAGTACTTC; D: TRBD1; V: TRBV6-5; size: .; J: TRBJ2-7
CDR3: CASSPGVPRNQPQHF; DNA: TGTGCCAGCTCACCAGGAGTCCCTCGCAATCAGCCCCAGCATTTT; D: .; V: TRBV18; size: .; J: TRBJ1-5
CDR3: CASSSRGNYNEQFF; DNA: TGTGCCAGCAGTTCAAGAGGGAACTACAATGAGCAGTTCTTC; D: .; V: TRBV28; size: .; J: TRBJ2-1
CDR3: CASSWGTDTQYF; DNA: TGTGCCAGCAGCTGGGGCACAGATACGCAGTATTTT; D: .; V: TRBV7-8; size: .; J: TRBJ2-3